Below, 30 T cell receptor beta chains from the same sample are listed, as sequenced in a study of OX40 agonist ivuxolimab in advanced cancers. Sequencing was performed with immunoSEQ multiplex PCR; in TCRdb, only in-frame clones are kept and a portion is missing. Of 75,000 to 100,000 clones detected, around 85% appear once; the ten largest clones hold roughly 5%. The source was CD4+ or CD8+ T cells sorted from blood, collected in a trial of the OX40 agonist ivuxolimab. These TCRs come from an adult with an advanced solid tumor such as melanoma, head and neck, liver or kidney cancer.

A few counts support this clone. This chain uses TRBV9 with TRBJ1-1; no clear D gene. The CDR3 contains 13 residues. The V gene lost 3 bases and the J gene lost 13 bases, with 19 bases spanning the gap. CDR1 and CDR2 (germline): SGDLS, YYNGEE. CDR3 DNA: TGTGCCAGCAGCGAGGGAGGGTGGGAGAGGATTTTCTTT. Its protein product is CASSEGGWERIFF.

This chain connects TRBV6-1 to TRBJ1-5; 7 bases match TRBD1. The CDR3 totals 15 residues. Germline V lookup: CDR1 MNHNS, CDR2 SASEGT. The trim removed 7 bases at V and 5 bases at J, leaving 11 bases unmatched. The CDR3 region is CASNPGTVRHQPQHF. Written as DNA, the CDR3 is TGTGCCAGCAATCCCGGGACAGTGAGGCATCAGCCCCAGCATTTT.

The chain joins TRBV7-3 to TRBJ2-1, with D possibly being TRBD1 (6 bases). In germline, CDR1 is SGHTA, CDR2 FQGTGA. The CDR3 has 15 residues. The germline V and J ends were trimmed by 1 base and 7 bases, with 14 bases remaining between them. The CDR3 loop reads CASSLNRERGNEQFF. In DNA form, the CDR3 reads TGTGCCAGCAGCTTAAACAGGGAGAGGGGGAATGAGCAGTTCTTC.

This chain uses TRBV5-1 with TRBJ2-5, with 7 bases lining up with TRBD2. The V and J ends lost 0 bases and 3 bases, in that order; junction bases with no gene match: 8. CDR3 length: 16 amino acids. Germline V gives CDR1 SGHRS, CDR2 YFSETQ. In nucleotides, the CDR3 is TGCGCCAGCAGCTTGGATGCACTAGCGAACAAAGAGACCCAGTACTTC. Amino acid sequence: CASSLDALANKETQYF. Combining the CDR3 with reference TRBV5-1 and TRBJ2-5 gives the whole variable domain KAGVTQTPRYLIKTRGQQVTLSCSPISGHRSVSWYQQTPGQGLQFLFEYFSETQRNKGNFPGRFSGRQFSNSRSEMNVSTLELGDSALYLCASSLDALANKETQYFGPGTRLLVL.

J is TRBJ1-2 and V is TRBV25-1; TRBD1 matches at 9 bases. V lost 3 bases, J lost 5 bases, and 13 bases stayed unmatched. Germline CDR1 is MGHDK and CDR2 is SYGVNS. The CDR3 contains 17 residues. The CDR3 sequence: CASSDAGTGSSFYGYTF. CDR3 DNA: TGTGCCAGCAGTGACGCCGGGACAGGGTCTTCCTTTTATGGCTACACCTTC.

The V and J genes are TRBV5-4 and TRBJ2-3; D unclear. Germline V gene sequence: CDR1 SGHNT, CDR2 YYREEE (reference sequence). Between the trimmed V and J ends, which lost 3 bases and 4 bases, there was a span of 9 bases. The CDR3 loop spans 13 amino acids. CDR3 protein: CASSWQRADTQYF. CDR3 DNA: TGTGCCAGCAGCTGGCAGAGAGCAGATACGCAGTATTTT.

This clone was found once. V gene TRBV5-1 combines with J gene TRBJ2-5, with D possibly matching TRBD2 (6 bases). V was shortened by 0 bases and J by 5 bases, with 11 bases between the two germline ends. Germline loops: CDR1 SGHRS, CDR2 YFSETQ. The CDR3 is made up of 14 amino acids. The CDR3 DNA sequence: TGCGCCAGCAGCTTGGCACTAGCAGGGGAGACCCAGTACTTC. It specifies CASSLALAGETQYF.

The chain combines TRBV11-2 with TRBJ2-5; TRBD2 might be the D (6 bases). This CDR3 contains 13 residues. Germline CDR1 SGHAT, CDR2 FQNNGV. V dropped 1 base and J dropped 9 bases, with 12 bases sitting between them. The CDR3 sequence is CASSLVGWEAQYF. The CDR3 nucleotides are TGTGCCAGCAGCTTAGTGGGTTGGGAGGCCCAGTACTTC.

The chain combines TRBV29-1 with TRBJ1-5, with D unresolved. The CDR3 loop spans 13 amino acids. V lost 4 bases and J 0 bases, leaving 7 bases between the germline ends. Germline CDR1 reads SQVTM; CDR2 reads ANQGSEA. CDR3 protein: CSVGVDSNQPQHF. CDR3 coding DNA: TGCAGCGTTGGGGTGGATAGCAATCAGCCCCAGCATTTT.

This sequence joins TRBV10-3 and TRBJ1-5; 9 nucleotides line up with TRBD1. The CDR3 spans 16 residues. From germline, CDR1 is ENHRY and CDR2 SYGVKD. V lost 0 bases, J lost 5 bases, and 5 bases stayed unmatched. DNA for the CDR3: TGTGCCATCAGTGAGTCGGAAGACAGGGGGGATCAGCCCCAGCATTTT. Protein sequence: CAISESEDRGDQPQHF.

The chain has TRBV19 and TRBJ1-5, with D tentatively TRBD1 (5 bases). CDR3 length equals 16 residues. Trimming took off 4 bases at V and 0 bases at J, with 13 bases between the two ends. Germline loops: CDR1 LNHDA, CDR2 SQIVND (reference sequence). The CDR3 reads CASSTPGMGSNQPQHF. CDR3 coding DNA: TGTGCCAGTAGTACCCCAGGGATGGGTAGCAATCAGCCCCAGCATTTT.

The V call is TRBV19, the J call TRBJ1-1; 7 bases are a match to TRBD1. Germline CDR1 LNHDA, CDR2 SQIVND (reference sequence). This CDR3 spans 14 amino acids. Trimming cost V 3 bases and J 3 bases; bases outside gene matches: 4. The CDR3 sequence: CASSMPGGYTEAFF. The CDR3 bases are TGTGCCAGTAGTATGCCAGGGGGGTACACTGAAGCTTTCTTT.

The V call is TRBV4-3, the J call TRBJ1-1; D gene uncertain. Per the germline V gene, CDR1 is LGHNA and CDR2 is YSLEER. V was clipped by 2 bases and J by 2 bases, with 15 bases between them. This CDR3 is built from 16 residues. CDR3 sequence: CASSQTQVTRNTEAFF. The CDR3 DNA reads as TGCGCCAGCAGCCAAACGCAGGTCACTAGAAACACTGAAGCTTTCTTT.

This clone has just one count. In nucleotides, the CDR3 is TGTGCCAGCAGTTTATACCGACAGGGTGAAGCTTTCTTT. This codes for CASSLYRQGEAFF. The rearrangement joins TRBV27 to TRBJ1-1; 7 bases line up with TRBD1. Germline V gene sequence: CDR1 MNHEY, CDR2 SMNVEV (reference sequence). The CDR3 runs to 13 residues. V was pared by 1 base and J by 7 bases, with 3 bases of the junction left unmatched.

V gene TRBV30 combines with J gene TRBJ1-4; TRBD1 might be the D (6 bases). The ends were cut back, 3 bases at V and 3 bases at J, with 14 bases in the middle. Germline CDR1 reads GTSNPN; CDR2 reads SVGIG (reference sequence). CDR3 length equals 15 residues. The CDR3 nucleotides are TGTGCCTGGAGGGCTACAGGGCTTGCTAATGAAAAACTGTTTTTT. It is translated as CAWRATGLANEKLFF.

The rearrangement uses TRBV30 and TRBJ1-1; no clear D gene. Deletions cut 4 bases from V and 6 bases from J, with 12 bases between. The CDR3 has 12 amino acids. CDR1 and CDR2 from the germline V gene are GTSNPN and SVGIG (reference sequence). CDR3 nucleotides: TGTGCCTGGATAAGGAGGTCGGCTGAAGCTTTCTTT. Translating gives CAWIRRSAEAFF.

The chain is built from TRBV7-2 and TRBJ2-7; the match to TRBD2 covers 8 bases. Germline-derived CDR1 and CDR2 are SGHTA and FQGNSA. The CDR3 runs to 17 residues. J gave up 4 bases and V 1 base, and 12 bases lay outside the gene matches. CDR3 residues: CASSLGRSGGSAYEQYF. For the CDR3, the DNA is TGTGCCAGCAGCTTAGGTCGGTCGGGGGGGAGCGCGTACGAGCAGTACTTC.

The chain joins TRBV7-2 to TRBJ1-3; 8 nucleotides line up with TRBD1. V trimming: 1 base; J trimming: 2 bases; junction bases outside the gene matches: 13. This CDR3 has 19 residues. The germline gives CDR1 SGHTA, CDR2 FQGNSA. In DNA, the CDR3 is TGTGCCAGCAGCTTAGACCCCAGGGGGCTCCTAAGGACTGGAAACACCATATATTTT. It encodes CASSLDPRGLLRTGNTIYF.

The chain is built from TRBV7-9 and TRBJ1-2; D is perhaps TRBD1 (6 bases). This CDR3 is 15 amino acids long. From germline, CDR1 is SEHNR and CDR2 FQNEAQ (reference sequence). Trimming shortened V by 4 bases and J by 4 bases, and 16 bases separated the two germline ends. The CDR3 reads CASSSSGGGAYGYTF. The CDR3 DNA reads TGTGCCAGCAGCTCCTCGGGCGGGGGGGCCTATGGCTACACCTTC.

In its sample, this clone was seen a few times. V gene TRBV7-3 combines with J gene TRBJ2-3; 7 bases agree with TRBD1. Germline lookup yields CDR1 SGHTA and CDR2 FQGTGA. There are 14 residues in the CDR3. V dropped 5 bases and J dropped 1; count of bases not matched to a gene: 3. CDR3 protein: CASSLGTGTDTQYF. DNA of the CDR3: TGTGCCAGCAGCCTTGGGACAGGCACAGATACGCAGTATTTT.

This clone was counted only a few times. V gene TRBV7-9 combines with J gene TRBJ1-3; the D gene is possibly TRBD1 (5 bases). The germline V gene encodes CDR1 SEHNR and CDR2 FQNEAQ (reference sequence). The CDR3 loop spans 14 amino acids. The V gene lost 2 bases and the J gene lost 4 bases, with 9 bases spanning the gap. DNA for the CDR3: TGTGCCAGCAGCTTATCTGGGGCGGGAAACACCATATATTTT. Protein: CASSLSGAGNTIYF. Using reference TRBV7-9 and TRBJ1-3 for the parts outside the CDR3, the full variable domain is DTGVSQNPRHKITKRGQNVTFRCDPISEHNRLYWYRQTLGQGPEFLTYFQNEAQLEKSRLLSDRFSAERPKGSFSTLEIQRTEQGDSAMYLCASSLSGAGNTIYFGEGSWLTVV.

This clone was counted once. The chain uses TRBV11-2 and TRBJ2-7, with 8 bases aligning to TRBD1. CDR1 SGHAT and CDR2 FQNNGV come from the germline V gene. The CDR3 has 15 residues. Losses at the gene ends were 0 bases for V and 4 bases for J; bases not matched to a gene: 5. This CDR3 is CASSLDGQGFYEQYF. The CDR3 DNA reads as TGTGCCAGCAGCTTAGACGGACAGGGTTTTTACGAGCAGTACTTC. Variable domain in full (rest from reference TRBV11-2 and TRBJ2-7): EAGVAQSPRYKIIEKRQSVAFWCNPISGHATLYWYQQILGQGPKLLIQFQNNGVVDDSQLPKDRFSAERLKGVDSTLKIQPAKLEDSAVYLCASSLDGQGFYEQYFGPGTRLTVT.

This sequence joins TRBV6-1 and TRBJ2-1; no definite D call. This CDR3 has 14 amino acids. Looked up from germline, CDR1 is MNHNS and CDR2 is SASEGT. The V end was cut by 10 bases, the J end by 0 bases, with 13 bases between. The DNA for the CDR3 is TGTGCCATGGCTGGGCATTCCTCCTACAATGAGCAGTTCTTC. Its protein product is CAMAGHSSYNEQFF.

V usage is TRBV11-2 and J usage is TRBJ1-2; 9 bases fit TRBD1. CDR3 length equals 18 residues. V shed 1 base, J shed 2 bases, and the junction held 11 bases outside the gene matches. The germline V gene encodes CDR1 SGHAT and CDR2 FQNNGV. The CDR3 reads CASSLGPGQGGHNYGYTF. For the CDR3, the DNA is TGTGCCAGCAGCTTAGGCCCGGGACAGGGTGGTCACAACTATGGCTACACCTTC.

This chain joins TRBV30 and TRBJ1-5; 7 bases match TRBD1. Losses at the gene ends were 4 bases for V and 7 bases for J; bases not matched to a gene: 4. The CDR3 is 12 amino acids. Germline V gene lookup returns CDR1 GTSNPN and CDR2 SVGIG (reference sequence). The CDR3 loop reads CAWMTGKQPQHF. CDR3 nucleotides: TGTGCCTGGATGACAGGGAAACAGCCCCAGCATTTT.

V gene TRBV7-3 combines with J gene TRBJ1-6, with D hard to call. Germline V gene sequence: CDR1 SGHTA, CDR2 FQGTGA. The CDR3 has 13 amino acids. The V end lost 4 bases, the J end lost 6 bases, and 7 bases lay between the germline ends. The CDR3 nucleotides read TGTGCCAGCAGCTCCGTCTTTAATTCACCCCTCCACTTT. Protein: CASSSVFNSPLHF.

This clone was seen a few times. V usage is TRBV9 and J usage is TRBJ2-3; tentative D call: TRBD2 (6 bases). V lost 1 base to trimming and J lost 0 bases, with 12 bases between them. CDR3 size: 16 residues. Germline CDR1 and CDR2: SGDLS and YYNGEE. CDR3 protein: CASSVRAGRSTDTQYF. Here the CDR3 DNA reads TGTGCCAGCAGCGTAAGGGCGGGGCGAAGCACAGATACGCAGTATTTT.

Concerning this clone itself: This sample also contains other DNA sequences that code for the same CDR3. This sequence joins TRBV5-1 and TRBJ2-5; either TRBD1 or TRBD2 may supply D (5 bases each). Germline V gene data show CDR1 as SGHRS and CDR2 as YFSETQ. There are 15 residues in the CDR3. V lost 0 bases and J 2 bases, leaving 11 bases between the germline ends. This chain's CDR3 is CASSLGGRRQETQYF. CDR3 sequence (DNA): TGCGCCAGCAGCTTGGGGGGCCGGAGGCAAGAGACCCAGTACTTC.

The V and J genes are TRBV6-1 and TRBJ1-1; no firm D call. The CDR3 extends over 13 amino acids. The V gene's germline CDR1 is MNHNS and CDR2 SASEGT. The ends were cut back, 4 bases at V and 0 bases at J, with 6 bases in the middle. CDR3 nucleotide sequence: TGTGCCAGCAGTGGGCAGGTGAACACTGAAGCTTTCTTT. The encoded protein is CASSGQVNTEAFF.

As for this clone: This same CDR3 is encoded by further DNA sequences in the sample. V is TRBV5-1 and J is TRBJ2-2; D is undetermined. The CDR3 is 14 residues long. V was pared by 0 bases and J by 4 bases, with 7 bases between. Germline CDR1 reads SGHRS; CDR2 reads YFSETQ. The CDR3 nucleotides read TGCGCCAGCAGCTTGGTGCCAGGCACCGGGGAGCTGTTTTTT. This encodes CASSLVPGTGELFF.